This T cell receptor (beta chain) was observed in a study of blood T cell repertoires in COVID-19. Here immunoSEQ multiplex PCR was the method, and the copy in TCRdb shows in-frame clones only, minus some. The sample holds over 80,000 clones; 80% are singletons and the top ten take about 9.3%. The CDR3 is 15 amino acids. V was clipped by 0 bases and J by 3 bases; unmatched bases: 3. Germline V gene lookup returns CDR1 SGDLS and CDR2 YYNGEE. The sequence came from a woman in her seventies with acute or convalescent COVID-19. Sequences were obtained from peripheral blood. The chain employs TRBV9 and TRBJ2-3; the match to TRBD2 covers 8 bases. CDR3 loop: CASSVGLAGTDTQYF. The DNA of the CDR3 is TGTGCCAGCAGCGTAGGGTTAGCGGGGACAGATACGCAGTATTTT.